This T cell receptor (beta chain) was found in a study of identical twins. On this clonotype itself: Its antigen is as yet unknown.

After template switching added a universal primer site, the resulting cDNA carried unique molecular identifiers. One entry per CDR3 protein, called by TCRdb with MiXCR from the 5' RACE reads. The sample carries about 340,000 distinct CDR3 sequences, 8.5% to 10% recorded once. Germline V gene lookup returns CDR1 MNHEY and CDR2 SVGAGI. CDR3 length equals 15 residues. V was pared by 4 bases and J by 4 bases, with 16 bases between. Study conclusions and caveats: Models predicted too little out-of-frame TCR alpha sharing in monozygotic twins. Cord blood's abundant beta clonotypes had fewer insertions, unlike memory repertoires. Analyses of zero insertions could, in part, be confounded by invariant MAIT and iNKT cells.

The sequence was obtained from a woman in her forties or fifties in good health. What was sequenced was naive T cells sorted from blood. The chain is built from TRBV6-5 and TRBJ1-2; no clear D gene. Written as DNA, the CDR3 is TGTGCCAGCAGTTCCTTGGAGGGATCGGGCTATGGCTACACCTTC. Protein: CASSSLEGSGYGYTF.